Listed here are 22 T cell receptor beta chains from one sample, sequenced in a study of beta chain features in type 1 diabetes. Reverse transcribing all isolated RNA meant expressed TCRB transcripts were sequenced. Sequencing used immunoSEQ multiplex PCR; TCRdb keeps in-frame clones, though not all of them. The sample carries hundreds of thousands of clones, about 15% recorded once. Sequences were obtained from central memory CD4+ T cells from blood. The receptors originated from a man aged 30 to 45 in good health.

This clone appeared a few times. The chain carries TRBV9 and TRBJ1-1, with 8 bases that match TRBD1. Germline assignment: CDR1 SGDLS and CDR2 YYNGEE. V lost 0 bases to trimming and J lost 2 bases; unmatched junction nucleotides: 6. CDR3 length equals 16 residues. The CDR3 loop is CASSVASDRVNTEAFF. In DNA form, the CDR3 reads TGTGCCAGCAGCGTAGCCTCGGACAGGGTAAACACTGAAGCTTTCTTT.

This clone was counted only a few times. The rearrangement links TRBV19 to TRBJ2-1, with D unresolved. Deletions cut 7 bases from V and 4 bases from J, with 8 bases between. The germline CDR1 and CDR2 sequences are LNHDA and SQIVND (reference sequence). The CDR3 has 12 residues. Here the CDR3 DNA reads TGTGCCAGTACGCAGTCATACAATGAGCAGTTCTTC. This translates into CASTQSYNEQFF.

The chain links TRBV27 to TRBJ2-7; 7 nucleotides match TRBD2. Germline V CDR1 and CDR2: MNHEY, SMNVEV (reference sequence). Trimming took 3 bases from V and 7 from J; bases not matched to a gene: 9. There are 14 residues in the CDR3. The DNA for the CDR3 is TGTGCCAGCAGTTTTAGGCGGGAGACGGGGGAGCAGTACTTC. Protein: CASSFRRETGEQYF.

This chain joins TRBV4-2 and TRBJ1-2, with a tentative D call TRBD1 (5 bases). The germline V and J ends were trimmed by 0 bases and 8 bases, with 16 bases remaining between them. The CDR3 spans 15 residues. The V gene's germline CDR1 is LGHNA and CDR2 YNFKEQ. The DNA for the CDR3 is TGTGCCAGCAGCCAAGATAGGGGCAGGTCTCTGGGCTACACCTTC. Residues: CASSQDRGRSLGYTF.

The chain has TRBV11-1 and TRBJ2-7, with 7 bases that match TRBD1. This CDR3 is built from 12 residues. Germline CDR1 is SGHAT and CDR2 is FQDESV (reference sequence). V lost 1 base to trimming and J lost 6 bases; unmatched junction nucleotides: 0. The CDR3 coding sequence is TGTGCCAGCAGCTTAGACAGGGGCGAGCAGTACGTC. It is translated as CASSLDRGEQYV.

This clone was seen a few times. A junction end diverges from the germline sequence, so it may reflect a read error. The V gene is TRBV29-1, the J gene TRBJ2-1; possible D gene TRBD1, 5 bases. This CDR3 is 12 amino acids long. Germline values: CDR1 SQVTM, CDR2 ANQGSEA. The CDR3 region has the DNA TGCAGCGTTGATCCCCAGGGCGCTAATAGGATCTTC. Protein product: CSVDPQGANRIF.

This clone was recorded a few times. V and J are TRBV11-3 and TRBJ2-6, with D perhaps TRBD1 (5 bases). This CDR3 contains 16 residues. The germline CDR1 and CDR2 sequences are SGHNT and YENEEA. V was trimmed by 1 base and J by 2 bases, leaving 9 bases between them. CDR3 coding DNA: TGTGCCAGCAGCTTAGTCGTGGGGCCTGGGGCCAACGTCCTGACTTTC. Amino acid sequence: CASSLVVGPGANVLTF.

The chain uses TRBV18 and TRBJ2-7, with D possibly TRBD2 on 6 matching bases. Germline CDR1 is KGHSH and CDR2 is LQKENI. There are 13 residues in the CDR3. The V end was cut by 6 bases, the J end by 6 bases, with 15 bases between. The CDR3 coding sequence is TGTGCCAGCTCCTTATCCCTAGCGTCCGAGCAGTACTTC. Translation gives CASSLSLASEQYF.

The chain joins TRBV9 to TRBJ2-1, with D possibly TRBD1 on 5 matching bases. Looked up from germline, CDR1 is SGDLS and CDR2 is YYNGEE. Deletions cut 4 bases from V and 5 bases from J, with 10 bases between. The CDR3 runs 13 residues. CDR3 in DNA: TGTGCCAGCAGCCACGACAGCAACAATGAGCAGTTCTTC. Protein: CASSHDSNNEQFF.

This sequence joins TRBV7-2 and TRBJ2-7; 10 bases are a match to TRBD1. The V and J ends lost 5 bases and 4 bases, in that order; junction bases with no gene match: 11. CDR3 length: 16 amino acids. Germline lookup yields CDR1 SGHTA and CDR2 FQGNSA. The CDR3 DNA sequence: TGTGCCAGCAGCCGAGAGACGACAGGGGGCAGGTACGAGCAGTACTTC. This encodes CASSRETTGGRYEQYF.

This clone was observed a handful of times. This sequence joins TRBV5-1 and TRBJ1-5; D is possibly TRBD1 (5 bases). The CDR3 totals 15 residues. In germline, CDR1 is SGHRS, CDR2 YFSETQ. Trimming took 0 bases from V and 5 from J, leaving 12 bases between them. Here the CDR3 DNA reads TGCGCCAGCAGCTTGGTATCGGGACCCGATCAGCCCCAGCATTTT. Protein: CASSLVSGPDQPQHF.

The J gene is TRBJ2-3, the V gene TRBV27; unclear D gene. Germline CDR1 MNHEY, CDR2 SMNVEV (reference sequence). The CDR3 is 15 amino acids. V lost 3 bases and J lost 0, with 10 bases in between. In DNA, the CDR3 is TGTGCCAGCAGTTTGGGGAAGCTCAGCACAGATACGCAGTATTTT. Amino acids: CASSLGKLSTDTQYF.

The V and J genes are TRBV29-1 and TRBJ2-5, with unresolved D. The CDR3 loop spans 12 amino acids. With 6 bases removed from V and 5 bases from J, the gap between germline ends came to 13 bases. Germline-derived CDR1 and CDR2 are SQVTM and ANQGSEA. Here the CDR3 DNA reads TGCAGCGTGGCAGGATTTGGGGAGACCCAGTACTTC. Translating it yields CSVAGFGETQYF.

The chain couples TRBV5-8 to TRBJ1-5, with D possibly being TRBD1 (5 bases). This CDR3 has 14 residues. Germline loops: CDR1 SGHTS, CDR2 YDEGEE. V lost 4 bases, J lost 4 bases, and 12 bases lay in between. The CDR3 here is CASSLDSSNQPQHF. In nucleotides, the CDR3 is TGTGCCAGCAGCCTCGACAGTAGTAATCAGCCCCAGCATTTT. Supplemented by reference TRBV5-8 and TRBJ1-5, the full variable domain reads EAGVTQSPTHLIKTRGQQATLRCSPISGHTSVYWYQQALGLGLQFLLWYDEGEERNRGNFPPRFSGRQFPNYSSELNVNALELEDSALYLCASSLDSSNQPQHFGDGTRLSIL.

The V gene is TRBV5-1, the J gene TRBJ1-2, with D possibly being TRBD1 (6 bases). V was cut by 4 bases and J by 8 bases, with 21 bases left in between. This CDR3 is 15 amino acids long. Germline V gives CDR1 SGHRS, CDR2 YFSETQ. The CDR3 spells CASSPGNPGGVGYTF. The DNA of the CDR3 is TGCGCCAGCAGCCCTGGTAATCCGGGGGGCGTAGGCTACACCTTC.

This clone was counted between two and nine times. A single base separates this from a much larger clone, so it may be a read error. V gene TRBV5-5 combines with J gene TRBJ1-1, with D possibly TRBD1 on 6 matching bases. The CDR3 has 13 residues. The germline CDR1 and CDR2 sequences are SGHKS and YYEKEE (reference sequence). CDR3 residues: CASSQGQYTEAFF. The CDR3, as DNA: TGCGCCAGCAGCCAAGGACAGTACACTGAAGCTTTCTTT.

The J gene is TRBJ2-1, the V gene TRBV7-9; D not certain. Between the trimmed V and J ends, which lost 7 bases and 4 bases, there was a span of 20 bases. Germline CDR1 SEHNR, CDR2 FQNEAQ (reference sequence). The CDR3 consists of 16 residues. CDR3 amino acids: CASTIPPRNKYNEQFF. CDR3 bases: TGTGCCAGCACCATTCCCCCCCGAAATAAGTACAATGAGCAGTTCTTC. The full variable domain, completed using reference TRBV7-9 and TRBJ2-1, is DTGVSQNPRHKITKRGQNVTFRCDPISEHNRLYWYRQTLGQGPEFLTYFQNEAQLEKSRLLSDRFSAERPKGSFSTLEIQRTEQGDSAMYLCASTIPPRNKYNEQFFGPGTRLTVL.

This clone was observed a handful of times. The identical CDR3 is also encoded by other nucleotide sequences in the sample. V usage is TRBV6-5 and J usage is TRBJ2-5; 9 bases align to TRBD1. This CDR3 is 13 amino acids long. V lost 6 bases and J lost 4; bases outside the gene matches: 3. Germline-derived CDR1 and CDR2 are MNHEY and SVGAGI. The CDR3: CASSRDRVETQYF. The CDR3 DNA reads as TGTGCCAGCAGCCGGGACAGGGTAGAGACCCAGTACTTC.

The chain employs TRBV5-1 and TRBJ2-7; possibly TRBD1 or TRBD2 for D (6 bases each). The germline V gene has CDR1 SGHRS and CDR2 YFSETQ. This CDR3 has 15 residues. Trimming left V 1 base short and J 2 bases short, with 13 bases between. CDR3 DNA: TGCGCCAGCAGCTTGTCGGGGGCTTCTACCTACGAGCAGTACGTC. Its translation is CASSLSGASTYEQYV.

The chain combines TRBV19 with TRBJ2-5, with a weak D call TRBD2 (6 bases). CDR3 length: 16 amino acids. Germline values: CDR1 LNHDA, CDR2 SQIVND (reference sequence). CDR3 DNA sequence: TGTGCAACAGTACAACGGGACTCCCGTAACCAAGAGACCCAGTACTTC. It encodes CATVQRDSRNQETQYF.

This clone has only a few counts. The V call is TRBV11-2, the J call TRBJ2-7; 11 bases agree with TRBD1. Germline CDR1 and CDR2: SGHAT and FQNNGV. The junction had 4 bases not matched to a gene; V was cut back by 3 bases and J by 6 bases. This CDR3 has 14 residues. CDR3: CASSFGTGGLEQYF. DNA of the CDR3: TGTGCCAGCAGCTTCGGGACAGGGGGTCTCGAGCAGTACTTC. The whole variable domain, remainder taken from reference TRBV11-2 and TRBJ2-7, is EAGVAQSPRYKIIEKRQSVAFWCNPISGHATLYWYQQILGQGPKLLIQFQNNGVVDDSQLPKDRFSAERLKGVDSTLKIQPAKLEDSAVYLCASSFGTGGLEQYFGPGTRLTVT.

This clone was counted only a few times. This rearrangement joins TRBV19 to TRBJ2-6, with D uncertain. The CDR3 totals 17 residues. Germline CDR1 is LNHDA and CDR2 is SQIVND (reference sequence). V gave up 2 bases and J gave up 0 bases, with 11 bases separating them. CDR3 amino acids: CASSILGRTSGANVLTF. The CDR3 nucleotides read TGTGCCAGTAGTATACTAGGACGGACCTCTGGGGCCAACGTCCTGACTTTC.